The subject of this entry is one T cell receptor (beta chain). Its antigen is still unknown. Produced via immunoSEQ multiplex PCR; TCRdb's table is partial and in-frame only. The sample lists about 160,000 clones, 65% to 90% occurring once. V was trimmed by 5 bases and J by 3 bases, leaving 10 bases between them. CDR3 length: 13 residues. Per the germline V gene, CDR1 is MNHNS and CDR2 is SASEGT. This sample stems from a study of cytomegalovirus exposure and HLA in healthy donors. Study information: The approximately 120 validation repertoires and the approximately 700 first-cohort repertoires shared a platform, a later analysis reported. General study findings and limits: First-cohort TCR clusters were later found to tend to co-occur in the roughly 110 validation repertoires. Cytomegalovirus association was listed for about 160 TCR beta chains. Among the CMV-associated chains, a few were confirmed in vitro as specific for CMV antigens.

This chain connects TRBV6-1 to TRBJ1-2; D may be TRBD1 (5 bases). This sequence was found in a young woman in good health and CMV-seronegative. Sequences were obtained from PBMCs. DNA for the CDR3: TGTGCCAGCAGTATCGACAGAGACTATGGCTACACCTTC. Translated: CASSIDRDYGYTF.